The clone carrying this T cell receptor (beta chain) has ten or more counts. The sample comes from a study of identical twins. Via MiXCR, TCRdb re-called the 5' RACE reads, giving one row per CDR3 protein. The sample includes more than 250,000 distinct CDR3 sequences, about 8.1% of them seen just once. V lost 0 bases to trimming and J lost 2 bases; unmatched junction nucleotides: 5. The germline CDR1 and CDR2 sequences are SGHRS and YFSETQ. The CDR3 loop spans 16 amino acids. The same data also contributed to another study, on yellow fever vaccine responses in identical twins.

The sequence came from a young woman in good health. This chain uses TRBV5-1 with TRBJ2-3; TRBD1 matches 8 bases. The sequenced sample was memory (CD45RO+) T cells sorted from blood. DNA of the CDR3: TGCGCCAGCAGCTTGGACAGGGGGGATTACACAGATACGCAGTATTTT. Protein: CASSLDRGDYTDTQYF. The whole variable domain, remainder taken from reference TRBV5-1 and TRBJ2-3, is KAGVTQTPRYLIKTRGQQVTLSCSPISGHRSVSWYQQTPGQGLQFLFEYFSETQRNKGNFPGRFSGRQFSNSRSEMNVSTLELGDSALYLCASSLDRGDYTDTQYFGPGTRLTVL.